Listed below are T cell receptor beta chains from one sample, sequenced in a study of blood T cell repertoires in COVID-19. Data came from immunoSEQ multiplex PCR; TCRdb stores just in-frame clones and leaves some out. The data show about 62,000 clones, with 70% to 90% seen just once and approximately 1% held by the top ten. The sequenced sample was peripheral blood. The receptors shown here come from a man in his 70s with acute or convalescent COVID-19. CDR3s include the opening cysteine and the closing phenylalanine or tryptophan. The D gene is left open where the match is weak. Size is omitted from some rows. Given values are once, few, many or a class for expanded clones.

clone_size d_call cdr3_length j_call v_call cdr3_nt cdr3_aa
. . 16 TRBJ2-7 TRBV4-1 TGCGCCAGCAGCCAAGATGGTGGGGGCTATTCCTACGAGCAGTACTTC CASSQDGGGYSYEQYF
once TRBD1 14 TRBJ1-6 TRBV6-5 TGTGCCAGCAGTAGGACAGGGGATAATTCACCCCTCCACTTT CASSRTGDNSPLHF
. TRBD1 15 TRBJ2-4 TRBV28 TGTGCCAGCAGTTTGATCGGGACAGGACTAAACATTCAGTACTTC CASSLIGTGLNIQYF
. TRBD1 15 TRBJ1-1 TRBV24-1 TGTGCCACCAGCCCCGGGACAGGCTTGAACACTGAAGCTTTCTTT CATSPGTGLNTEAFF
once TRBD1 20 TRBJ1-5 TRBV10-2 TGCGCCAGCAGTGAGCCGCGGTCTCACAGGGGGGGCGGGAGCAATCAGCCCCAGCATTTT CASSEPRSHRGGGSNQPQHF
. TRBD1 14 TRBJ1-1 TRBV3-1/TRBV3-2 TGTGCCAGCAGCCTAAGACAGGGGAACACTGAAGCTTTCTTT CASSLRQGNTEAFF
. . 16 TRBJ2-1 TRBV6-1 TGTGCCAGCAGTGAGGGGGGATCCCGCTCCTACAATGAGCAGTTCTTC CASSEGGSRSYNEQFF
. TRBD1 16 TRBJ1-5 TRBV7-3 TGTGCCAGCAGCCCTGGGGACAGGGGAGACAATCAGCCCCAGCATTTT CASSPGDRGDNQPQHF
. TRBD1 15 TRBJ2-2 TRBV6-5 TGTGCCAGCAGCTATGACAGGGGGCAGAACGGGGAGCTGTTTTTT CASSYDRGQNGELFF
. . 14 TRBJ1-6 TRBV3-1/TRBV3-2 TGTGCCAGCAGCCTCAGGGATCTTCGTTCACCCCTCCACTTT CASSLRDLRSPLHF
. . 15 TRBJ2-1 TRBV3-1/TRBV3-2 TGTGCCAGCAGCCAAGGAAGCCTCGCCGGGGGTGAGCAGTTCTTC CASSQGSLAGGEQFF
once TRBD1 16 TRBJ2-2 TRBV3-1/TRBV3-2 TGTGCCAGCAGCCCCAGACAGGGGGCGGGGACCGGGGAGCTGTTTTTT CASSPRQGAGTGELFF
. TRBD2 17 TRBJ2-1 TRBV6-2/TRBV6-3 TGTGCCAGCAGTTATCCTAGCGGGGTGCACTCCTACAATGAGCAGTTCTTC CASSYPSGVHSYNEQFF
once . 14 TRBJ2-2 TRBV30 TGTGCCTGGATCCGACAGGTGAACACCGGGGAGCTGTTTTTT CAWIRQVNTGELFF
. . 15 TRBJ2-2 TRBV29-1 TGCAGCGCCAAAAAGGCTAGCGCCTACACCGGGGAGCTGTTTTTT CSAKKASAYTGELFF
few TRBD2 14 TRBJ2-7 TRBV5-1 TGCGCCAGCAGCTTGGGGACTAGCCCCTACGAGCAGTACTTC CASSLGTSPYEQYF
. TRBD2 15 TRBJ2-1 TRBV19 TGTGCCAGCCGAGCTTACGGGGGGGCTAACAATGAGCAGTTCTTC CASRAYGGANNEQFF
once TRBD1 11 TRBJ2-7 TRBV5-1 TGCGCCAGCAGCCACGGGACAGATGAGTACTTC CASSHGTDEYF
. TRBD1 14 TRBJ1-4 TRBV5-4 TGTGCCAGCAGCGTACAACAGGGGAATGAAAAACTGTTTTTT CASSVQQGNEKLFF
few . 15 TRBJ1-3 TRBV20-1 TGCAGTGCTAGTAAGGGGAAAACAAAACCAAACACCATATATTTT CSASKGKTKPNTIYF
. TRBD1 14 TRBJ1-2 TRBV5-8 TGTGCCAGCAGCCAGGGAACAGGGGACTATGGCTACACCTTC CASSQGTGDYGYTF
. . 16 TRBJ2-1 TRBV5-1 TGCGCCAGCAGTTTAACAGCAGGAAAATCCTACAATGAGCAGTTCTTC CASSLTAGKSYNEQFF
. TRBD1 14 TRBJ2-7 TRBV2 TGTGCCAGCAGGTTGGGACAGGGCATCTACGAGCAGTACTTC CASRLGQGIYEQYF
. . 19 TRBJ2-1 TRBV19 TGTGCCAGCAGGGGGTACTTAGCGGTCCACGCCGAGAAATACAATGAGCAGTTCTTC CASRGYLAVHAEKYNEQFF
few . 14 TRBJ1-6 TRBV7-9 TGTGCCAGCAGCGCGGACTTTTTACGGTCACCCCTCCACTTT CASSADFLRSPLHF
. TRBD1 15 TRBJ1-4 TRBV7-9 TGTGCCAGCAGCTTAGCCGGGACAGCTTATGAAAAACTGTTTTTT CASSLAGTAYEKLFF
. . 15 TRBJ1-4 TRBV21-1 TGTGCCAGCAGCAAAGAAACAGGGGTTCGGGAAAAACTGTTTTTT CASSKETGVREKLFF
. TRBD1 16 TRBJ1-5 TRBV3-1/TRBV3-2 TGTGCCAGCAGCCAAGGGACAGGGGGCAACAATCAGCCCCAGCATTTT CASSQGTGGNNQPQHF
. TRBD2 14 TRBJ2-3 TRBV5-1 TGCGCCAGTACCTTAGCGGGAGGGCAAGATACGCAGTATTTT CASTLAGGQDTQYF
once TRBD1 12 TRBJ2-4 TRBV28 TGTGCCAGCAGCAGAAACAGGGGAAACCTATTCTTC CASSRNRGNLFF
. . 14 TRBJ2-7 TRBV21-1 TGTGCCAGCAGCCCAAGACAGGGGACCTACGAGCAGTACTTC CASSPRQGTYEQYF
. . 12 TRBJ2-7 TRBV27 TGTGCCAGCAGTCAAACTCCCCGCGAGCAGTACTTC CASSQTPREQYF
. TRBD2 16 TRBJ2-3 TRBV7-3 TGTGCCAGCAGTGGAACAAAGTCGACTAGCACAAATACGCAGTATTTT CASSGTKSTSTNTQYF
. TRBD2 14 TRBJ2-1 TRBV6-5 TGTGCCAGCAGACGGACTAGCGGGGGTTATGAGCAGTTCTTC CASRRTSGGYEQFF
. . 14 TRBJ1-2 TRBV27 TGTGCCAGCAGTTTATCTGAGGAAGGCTATGGCTACACCTTC CASSLSEEGYGYTF
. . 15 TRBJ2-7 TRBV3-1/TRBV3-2 TGTGCCAGCAGCGCCGCAGGGGTCATCGTCCACGAGCAGTACTTC CASSAAGVIVHEQYF
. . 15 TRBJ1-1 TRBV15 TGTGCCACCAGCTTCCCCCGGGGGGGGAACACTGAAGCTTTCTTT CATSFPRGGNTEAFF
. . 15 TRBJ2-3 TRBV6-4 TGTGCCAGCAGTGACTCGGGACTCGGCACAGATACGCAGTATTTT CASSDSGLGTDTQYF
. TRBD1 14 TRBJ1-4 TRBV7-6 TGTGCCAGCAGCCAGGGACAGGGCCTAGAGAAACTGTTTTTT CASSQGQGLEKLFF
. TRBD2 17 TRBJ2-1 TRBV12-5 TGTGCTAGTGCCCCCCGTCGGGGGACTAGCGGTGGTAATGAGCAGTTCTTC CASAPRRGTSGGNEQFF
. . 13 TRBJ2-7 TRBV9 TGTGCCAGCAGCCCCGGACATCGCTACGAGCAGTACTTC CASSPGHRYEQYF
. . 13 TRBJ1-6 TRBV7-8 TGTGCCAGCAGCTTATTCGAGGATTCACCCCTCCACTTT CASSLFEDSPLHF
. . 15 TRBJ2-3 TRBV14 TGTGCCAGCAGCCAAAATGCCGGGGTTGGAGATACGCAGTATTTT CASSQNAGVGDTQYF
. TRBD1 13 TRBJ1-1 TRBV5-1 TGCGCCAGCAGCTTTGGACAGGGCACTGAAGCTTTCTTT CASSFGQGTEAFF
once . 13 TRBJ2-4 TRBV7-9 TGTGCCAGCAGCTTAGCCTCCGGGGGAATTCAGTACTTC CASSLASGGIQYF
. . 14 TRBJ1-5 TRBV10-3 TGTGCCATCAGTGAGTCCTATAGCAATCAGCCCCAGCATTTT CAISESYSNQPQHF
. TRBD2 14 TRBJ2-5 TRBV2 TGTGCCAGCAGTGGAGACAGCGGGAGGGAGACCCAGTACTTC CASSGDSGRETQYF
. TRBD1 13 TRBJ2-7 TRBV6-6 TGTGCCAGCGAAGACAGGGGGTACCAGGGGCAGTACTTC CASEDRGYQGQYF
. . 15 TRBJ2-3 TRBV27 TGTGCCAGCAGTTTATCGAGTCTTTCGACAGATACGCAGTATTTT CASSLSSLSTDTQYF
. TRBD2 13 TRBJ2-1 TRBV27 TGTGCCAGCAGCACGGGACTAATCAATGAGCAGTTCTTC CASSTGLINEQFF
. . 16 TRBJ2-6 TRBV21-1 TGTGCCAGCAGCAAGGGGGAGGGAGCTGGGGCCAACGTCCTGACTTTC CASSKGEGAGANVLTF
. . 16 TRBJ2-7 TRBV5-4 TGTGCCAGCAGCTGGGACCGGGACAAACTCTCCTACGAGCAGTACTTC CASSWDRDKLSYEQYF
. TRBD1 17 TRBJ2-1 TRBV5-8 TGTGCCAGCAGCCTAACCCGGGACAGAAGATTTAACAATGAGCAGTTCTTC CASSLTRDRRFNNEQFF
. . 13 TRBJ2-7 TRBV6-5 TGTGCCAGCAGGTTGACAGGCTCCTACGAGCAGTACTTC CASRLTGSYEQYF
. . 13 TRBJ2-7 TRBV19 TGTGCCAGTAGGCCGACAGCTACCTACGAGCAGTACTTC CASRPTATYEQYF
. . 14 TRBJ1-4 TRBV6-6 TGTGCCAGCAGGCCCAGTGCAACTAATGAAAAACTGTTTTTT CASRPSATNEKLFF
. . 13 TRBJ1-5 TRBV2 TGTGCCAGCAGGATAACAGGGAATCAGCCCCAGCATTTT CASRITGNQPQHF
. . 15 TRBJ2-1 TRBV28 TGTGCCAGCAGTTTCACGCTAGTCATAACGAATGAGCAGTTCTTC CASSFTLVITNEQFF
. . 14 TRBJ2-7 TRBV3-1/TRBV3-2 TGTGCCAGCAGCCTAAGAGCAGGGGAAGGAGAGCAGTACTTC CASSLRAGEGEQYF